This entry lists 29 T cell receptor beta chains sequenced from one sample in a study of graft-versus-host responses after intestinal transplantation. Assay: immunoSEQ multiplex PCR; the TCRdb copy retains only in-frame clones and omits some. The sample consists of approximately 60,000 clones, about nine tenths of them appearing once. Processing released intraepithelial and lamina propria lymphocytes from the graft tissue. Sequences were derived from ileum tissue, sampled roughly 54 weeks after transplant. These receptors were collected from a human patient who received an intestinal transplant, so some T cells may come from the graft donor.

The chain uses TRBV4-1 and TRBJ2-7; D is unresolved. The CDR3 is 11 residues long. With 1 base removed from V and 2 bases from J, the gap between germline ends came to 0 bases. CDR1 and CDR2 (germline): MGHRA, YSYEKL. The CDR3 DNA is TGCGCCAGCAGCCAAGCCTACGAGCAGTACTTC. Protein: CASSQAYEQYF.

The CDR3 protein is CASSYSPSGGWFF. The DNA of the CDR3 is TGTGCCAGCAGTTACTCGCCTAGCGGGGGTTGGTTCTTC. The chain is built from TRBV6-5 and TRBJ2-1, with 10 bases aligning to TRBD2. The V and J ends lost 0 bases and 15 bases, in that order; junction bases with no gene match: 5. The CDR3 spans 13 residues. The germline V gene has CDR1 MNHEY and CDR2 SVGAGI.

The chain employs TRBV6-1 and TRBJ1-4; D is perhaps TRBD1 (6 bases). The V end lost 6 bases, the J end lost 8 bases, and 16 bases lay between the germline ends. The germline V gene has CDR1 MNHNS and CDR2 SASEGT. The CDR3 has 14 residues. The CDR3 protein is CASRDSHAREKLFF. The CDR3 DNA follows: TGTGCCAGCAGGGACAGCCACGCGAGGGAAAAACTGTTTTTT.

This chain connects TRBV9 to TRBJ1-2, with TRBD1 matching over 8 bases. The V segment lost 4 bases and the J segment 1 base; nucleotides outside the gene matches: 15. In germline, CDR1 is SGDLS, CDR2 YYNGEE. CDR3 length equals 18 residues. This chain's CDR3 is CASSPRGTGPPINYGYTF. CDR3 sequence (DNA): TGTGCCAGCAGCCCCCGAGGGACAGGCCCTCCCATTAACTATGGCTACACCTTC.

This chain connects TRBV11-2 to TRBJ2-1; 12 nucleotides line up with TRBD2. The CDR3 consists of 15 residues. The ends lost 5 bases at V and 10 bases at J; junction bases unmatched: 9. The V gene's germline CDR1 is SGHAT and CDR2 FQNNGV. The CDR3 loop is CASSLRTSGITEQFF. As DNA, the CDR3 is TGTGCCAGCAGCCTTCGGACTAGCGGGATTACGGAGCAGTTCTTC.

This clone was seen a handful of times. This chain uses TRBV25-1 with TRBJ1-4; tentatively, D is TRBD1 (6 bases). Germline loops: CDR1 MGHDK, CDR2 SYGVNS. Trimming pared 8 bases from V and 4 bases from J, leaving 14 bases between. This CDR3 has 14 residues. CDR3 protein: CASRGGLVNEKLFF. DNA for the CDR3: TGTGCCAGCCGCGGGGGGCTTGTTAATGAAAAACTGTTTTTT.

The chain recombines TRBV21-1 with TRBJ1-4. TRBV21-1 has pseudogene status. The CDR3 consists of 15 residues. The CDR3 is CASSKVGEGPEKLFF. The DNA of the CDR3 is TGTGCCAGCAGCAAAGTGGGAGAGGGTCCTGAAAAACTGTTTTTT.

The chain is built from TRBV11-2 and TRBJ2-7, with D unclear. The V end lost 3 bases, the J end lost 4 bases, and 7 bases lay between the germline ends. The CDR3 is made up of 12 amino acids. Germline values: CDR1 SGHAT, CDR2 FQNNGV. The CDR3 sequence is CASSFPQYEQYF. In DNA, the CDR3 is TGTGCCAGCAGCTTCCCTCAGTACGAGCAGTACTTC.

This clone was observed a handful of times. J is TRBJ2-7 and V is TRBV10-3; perhaps TRBD1 as D (6 bases). The CDR3 loop spans 16 amino acids. V lost 5 bases and J lost 5, with 22 bases in between. Germline CDR1 is ENHRY and CDR2 is SYGVKD. CDR3 sequence: CAISSTKNRDTHEQYF. As DNA, the CDR3 is TGTGCCATCAGTTCCACGAAAAACCGGGACACCCACGAGCAGTACTTC.

The V call is TRBV9, the J call TRBJ1-2; D is undetermined. The germline V gene encodes CDR1 SGDLS and CDR2 YYNGEE. Trimming took off 9 bases at V and 4 bases at J, with 10 bases between the two ends. CDR3 length equals 11 residues. In DNA, the CDR3 is TGTGCCATCCCGACACTCTATGGCTACACCTTC. It translates to CAIPTLYGYTF.

V and J are TRBV7-6 and TRBJ2-3; TRBD2 matches 7 bases. Germline V gene lookup returns CDR1 SGHVS and CDR2 FNYEAQ. This CDR3 is 15 amino acids long. V lost 5 bases, J lost 3 bases, and 8 bases stayed unmatched. In DNA, the CDR3 is TGTGCCAGCAGCCGTGCGGGAGCTTTAACAGATACGCAGTATTTT. Its protein product is CASSRAGALTDTQYF. Complete variable domain (other parts from reference TRBV7-6 and TRBJ2-3): GAGVSQSPRYKVTKRGQDVALRCDPISGHVSLYWYRQALGQGPEFLTYFNYEAQQDKSGLPNDRFSAERPEGSISTLTIQRTEQRDSAMYRCASSRAGALTDTQYFGPGTRLTVL.

This sequence joins TRBV2 and TRBJ2-3; 7 nucleotides agree with TRBD1. The germline CDR1 and CDR2 sequences are SNHLY and FYNNEI. After removal of 8 bases from V and 0 bases from J, the junction contained 14 bases not matched to a gene. The CDR3 contains 17 residues. The chain's CDR3 is CASSWDRGAPSTDTQYF. CDR3 DNA: TGTGCCAGCTCCTGGGACAGAGGTGCCCCTAGCACAGATACGCAGTATTTT.

The J gene is TRBJ2-7, the V gene TRBV27, with D possibly matching TRBD2 (5 bases). Germline assignment: CDR1 MNHEY and CDR2 SMNVEV (reference sequence). CDR3 length: 14 amino acids. The V end lost 2 bases, the J end lost 2 bases, and 10 bases lay between the germline ends. The DNA for the CDR3 is TGTGCCAGCAGTTTAGGCGCGGGCGCCTACGAGCAGTACTTC. This codes for CASSLGAGAYEQYF.

The V and J genes are TRBV7-9 and TRBJ1-2; D is uncertain. The germline gives CDR1 SEHNR, CDR2 FQNEAQ (reference sequence). The ends were cut back, 4 bases at V and 2 bases at J, with 11 bases in the middle. The CDR3 spans 14 residues. The CDR3 spells CASSSEARNYGYTF. DNA of the CDR3: TGTGCCAGCAGCTCAGAGGCTCGGAACTATGGCTACACCTTC.

V gene TRBV5-1 combines with J gene TRBJ1-1, with D tentatively TRBD1 (5 bases). V was clipped by 4 bases and J by 9 bases, with 16 bases between them. The CDR3 is 13 residues long. The germline V gene has CDR1 SGHRS and CDR2 YFSETQ. CDR3 nucleotides: TGCGCCAGCAGCGGGGGACTGCGAAGGCAAGCTTTCTTT. Translated: CASSGGLRRQAFF. Full variable domain (remainder filled in from reference TRBV5-1 and TRBJ1-1): KAGVTQTPRYLIKTRGQQVTLSCSPISGHRSVSWYQQTPGQGLQFLFEYFSETQRNKGNFPGRFSGRQFSNSRSEMNVSTLELGDSALYLCASSGGLRRQAFFGQGTRLTVV.

This clone is classed as medium-sized. This chain uses TRBV27 with TRBJ1-2; possibly TRBD1 for D (6 bases). Looked up from germline, CDR1 is MNHEY and CDR2 is SMNVEV (reference sequence). This CDR3 region has 14 residues. Trimming pared 2 bases from V and 1 base from J, leaving 8 bases between. For the CDR3, the DNA is TGTGCCAGCAGTTTAGGGGGCAATAACTATGGCTACACCTTC. Its translation is CASSLGGNNYGYTF.

The chain uses TRBV10-3 and TRBJ2-1, with 7 bases aligning to TRBD2. This CDR3 is built from 16 residues. Per germline, CDR1 ENHRY and CDR2 SYGVKD. Losses at the gene ends were 0 bases for V and 0 bases for J; bases not matched to a gene: 2. The CDR3 region has the DNA TGTGCCATCAGTGAGTCTAGCGGGCGCTCCTACAATGAGCAGTTCTTC. Protein: CAISESSGRSYNEQFF.

The rearrangement joins TRBV4-1 to TRBJ1-2; tentative D call: TRBD1 (5 bases). The length of the CDR3 is 17 residues. V was pared by 0 bases and J by 0 bases, with 14 bases between. Germline V CDR1 and CDR2: MGHRA, YSYEKL. Here the CDR3 DNA reads TGCGCCAGCAGCCAAGAGGGGTCCAGGGACCCTAACTATGGCTACACCTTC. Translated, it gives CASSQEGSRDPNYGYTF.

In its sample, this clone was seen once. This rearrangement joins TRBV11-1 to TRBJ2-7, with 9 positions matching TRBD1. CDR3 length: 16 amino acids. Germline-derived CDR1 and CDR2 are SGHAT and FQDESV (reference sequence). J lost 3 bases, V lost 3 bases, and 9 bases had no gene match. The CDR3 spells CASSFISGTGYYEQYF. DNA for the CDR3: TGTGCCAGCAGCTTCATTAGTGGGACAGGGTACTACGAGCAGTACTTC. The complete variable domain, with remaining parts taken from reference TRBV11-1 and TRBJ2-7, reads EAEVAQSPRYKITEKSQAVAFWCDPISGHATLYWYRQILGQGPELLVQFQDESVVDDSQLPKDRFSAERLKGVDSTLKIQPAELGDSAMYLCASSFISGTGYYEQYFGPGTRLTVT.

CDR3 sequence: CASSEGNVYEQYF. The DNA for the CDR3 is TGCGCCAGCAGTGAGGGGAACGTCTACGAGCAGTACTTC. The rearrangement joins TRBV10-2 to TRBJ2-7, with D unresolved. V lost 2 bases to trimming and J lost 3 bases, with 8 bases between them. Germline loops: CDR1 WSHSY, CDR2 SAAADI. This CDR3 is 13 amino acids long.

The chain couples TRBV6-5 to TRBJ2-7; 12 bases are a match to TRBD2. Germline CDR1 and CDR2: MNHEY and SVGAGI. The CDR3 is 14 amino acids. The ends lost 5 bases at V and 5 bases at J; junction bases unmatched: 4. The CDR3 DNA follows: TGTGCCAGCAGTCTAGCGGGGGGGCCGAACGAGCAGTACTTC. Its protein product is CASSLAGGPNEQYF.

The V gene is TRBV2, the J gene TRBJ2-1; D is perhaps TRBD2 (6 bases). The CDR3 has 14 residues. Deletions cut 6 bases from V and 4 bases from J, with 13 bases between. Germline values: CDR1 SNHLY, CDR2 FYNNEI. The CDR3 nucleotides are TGTGCCAGCAGAAGCGGGCCAACTTACAATGAGCAGTTCTTC. Residues: CASRSGPTYNEQFF.

Only a few counts were recorded for this clone. The chain recombines TRBV6-1 with TRBJ1-5; TRBD1 aligns across 9 bases. Germline values: CDR1 MNHNS, CDR2 SASEGT. This CDR3 comprises 15 residues. Trimming removed 4 bases from V and 4 bases from J; junction bases left unmatched: 5. CDR3 amino acids: CASSVTGTGNQPQHF. CDR3 DNA sequence: TGTGCCAGCAGTGTAACCGGGACAGGGAATCAGCCCCAGCATTTT.

The count of this clone is one. The chain carries TRBV11-2 and TRBJ2-7, with D possibly matching TRBD1 (6 bases). Germline V gives CDR1 SGHAT, CDR2 FQNNGV. The CDR3 runs to 14 residues. V lost 0 bases, J lost 5 bases, and 11 bases lay in between. The CDR3 loop is CASSLDRGRNEQYF. The CDR3 nucleotides are TGTGCCAGCAGCTTAGACAGGGGTAGGAACGAGCAGTACTTC.

The V and J genes are TRBV27 and TRBJ1-1; D is ambiguous. The CDR3 is 14 amino acids. Germline-derived CDR1 and CDR2 are MNHEY and SMNVEV (reference sequence). The V end was cut by 2 bases, the J end by 4 bases, with 11 bases between. CDR3: CASSLRAAATEAFF. The CDR3 DNA reads TGTGCCAGCAGTTTAAGGGCGGCGGCCACTGAAGCTTTCTTT.

V gene TRBV13 combines with J gene TRBJ1-1; D gene ambiguous. Trimming left V 0 bases short and J 1 base short, with 9 bases between. The CDR3 extends over 15 amino acids. Germline values: CDR1 PRHDT, CDR2 FYEKMQ (reference sequence). The CDR3 nucleotides are TGTGCCAGCAGCTTAGGCCCGACCGGGAACACTGAAGCTTTCTTT. Translated, it gives CASSLGPTGNTEAFF.

The CDR3 reads CASSPEQTMNTEAFF. The CDR3 nucleotides are TGTGCCAGCAGTCCGGAGCAGACCATGAACACTGAAGCTTTCTTT. The gene calls are TRBV25-1 and TRBJ1-1, with D unresolved. The CDR3 sequence is 15 residues long. Per the germline V gene, CDR1 is MGHDK and CDR2 is SYGVNS. V gave up 5 bases and J gave up 0 bases, with 13 bases separating them.

The J gene is TRBJ2-5, the V gene TRBV6-5; D may be TRBD1 (5 bases). The CDR3 is 13 amino acids. From germline, CDR1 is MNHEY and CDR2 SVGAGI. V gave up 6 bases and J gave up 1 base, with 9 bases separating them. The DNA for the CDR3 is TGTGCCAGCAGCTGGCAGGGCCAAGAGACCCAGTACTTC. Its protein product is CASSWQGQETQYF.

The chain carries TRBV6-5 and TRBJ2-7; TRBD1 matches at 8 bases. The germline V gene has CDR1 MNHEY and CDR2 SVGAGI. The CDR3 spans 15 residues. Germline trimming cut 5 bases from V and 7 bases from J; bases unmatched to any gene: 13. CDR3 region: CASSPSKTGAEEQYF. CDR3 in DNA: TGTGCCAGCAGTCCCTCTAAGACAGGGGCGGAGGAGCAGTACTTC.